Described below is a single TCR beta chain sequence and its context. These data originate in a study of blood T cell repertoires in COVID-19. Germline V gene lookup returns CDR1 SNHLY and CDR2 FYNNEI. This CDR3 spans 15 amino acids. With 4 bases removed from V and 4 bases from J, the gap between germline ends came to 13 bases. Here immunoSEQ multiplex PCR was the method, and the copy in TCRdb shows in-frame clones only, minus some. The table lists about 210,000 clones, about 88% of them singletons. The specimen sequenced was peripheral blood. This chain uses TRBV2 with TRBJ2-2; no definite D call. This TCR was recovered from a woman aged 40 to 49 with acute or convalescent COVID-19. CDR3 DNA: TGTGCCAGCAGTGGCCCCCGTTCCAGCACCGGGGAGCTGTTTTTT. It translates to CASSGPRSSTGELFF.